This TCR beta chain was recovered during a study of CD8+CD57+ T cells in acquired aplastic anemia. Study-level information: Sorted CD4+ and CD8+ cells yielded 3 to 3.5 ug of DNA on average. The study, taken as a whole, reports: The study identified more than 25 CD8+ CDR3 sequences shared by patients and controls.

TCR beta VDJ combinations and CDR3 sequences were profiled from genomic DNA. TCRdb reanalysed the reads using MiXCR and keeps one entry per CDR3 protein. The profile shows about 200,000 distinct CDR3 sequences, more than 55% of them singletons. CDR1 is DFQATT and CDR2 is SNEGSKA in the germline V gene (reference sequence). V shed 2 bases and J shed 4 bases, with 6 bases lying between them. The CDR3 is made up of 11 amino acids. To note about this clonotype: Its antigen remains unidentified.

Sequencing was done on patients that had shown CD8+CD57+ cell expansion by flow cytometry. Severe acquired aplastic anemia was present in every patient. At blood sampling, none of the patients had yet received therapy. Sequenced input: sorted CD4+, CD8+, or CD8+CD57+ T cells (not recorded which) from PBMCs. The chain has TRBV20-1 and TRBJ2-7; D unresolved. The TCR sequence derives from a human donor with aplastic anemia. The CDR3: CSARNKYEQYF. The CDR3 DNA sequence: TGCAGTGCTAGAAATAAGTACGAGCAGTACTTC.